This TCR beta chain was profiled in a study of T cells expressing NK-cell markers. The CDR3 loop spans 15 amino acids. Germline V CDR1 and CDR2: LNHNV, YYDKDF (reference sequence). From its re-call of the 5' RACE reads, TCRdb lists each CDR3 protein once, without DNA. This sample's table reports about 390,000 distinct CDR3 sequences. The chain links TRBV15 to TRBJ2-2; with no DNA, the TCRdb D assignment of TRBD1 cannot be verified. Sequenced: blood T cells: a sorted CD56 or NKG2C T cell subset, CD4+ or CD8+ T cells, or bulk PBMC T cells (not recorded which). This sequence originates from a woman in her forties or fifties in good health. CDR3 protein: CATSRVKRGAGELFF.